Within the sample, the clone carrying this T cell receptor (beta chain) is medium-sized. Its antigen is currently unknown. Time point given: sample taken at primary tumor resection. A total of about 73 untreated early-stage non-small cell lung cancer patients served as donors. Whole RNA came from tumor, nontumor lung or frozen PBMC and was sequenced without being sorted. This sample stems from a study of spatial heterogeneity in lung cancer. One entry per CDR3 protein, called by TCRdb with MiXCR from the 5' RACE reads. Of under 7,000 distinct CDR3 sequences listed, around 2.9% are singletons. General study results and limits: Tumor mutation count correlated with how many alpha and beta TCRs expanded intratumorally.

The V end lost 2 bases, the J end lost 0 bases, and 14 bases lay between the germline ends. This CDR3 region has 16 residues. Per the germline V gene, CDR1 is SGDLS and CDR2 is YYNGEE. Source: lung tumor tissue, taken at surgery. The chain is built from TRBV9 and TRBJ1-1; D not resolved. This sequence was found in a male donor with early-stage non-small cell lung cancer. CDR3 coding DNA: TGTGCCAGCAGCGTTAGGGCTACCCCAATGAACACTGAAGCTTTCTTT. The encoded protein is CASSVRATPMNTEAFF.